The 10 T cell receptor beta chains listed next were all sequenced from one sample in a study of cytomegalovirus exposure and HLA in healthy donors. The primer mix had 60 Vbeta and 13 Jbeta primers. Profiling relied on immunoSEQ multiplex PCR, and the TCRdb table lists in-frame clones only, not all of them. The sample lists approximately 140,000 clones; over 70% were seen once. The sequencing input was PBMCs. All receptors come from a woman between 40 and 55 years old in good health and CMV-seronegative.

The chain joins TRBV2 to TRBJ1-5; 8 nucleotides match TRBD1. The CDR3 runs 16 residues. V lost 4 bases and J lost 1; bases outside the gene matches: 6. Germline loops: CDR1 SNHLY, CDR2 FYNNEI. CDR3 DNA: TGTGCCAGCAGTGCCCCGCCAGGGGGCAGCAATCAGCCCCAGCATTTT. Protein: CASSAPPGGSNQPQHF.

J is TRBJ2-1 and V is TRBV7-2; tentative D call: TRBD2 (6 bases). The CDR3 has 16 residues. CDR1 and CDR2 (germline): SGHTA, FQGNSA. Trimming cost V 4 bases and J 4 bases, with 17 bases left between them. The CDR3 loop is CASSWTGGTSYNEQFF. The CDR3, as DNA: TGTGCCAGCAGCTGGACTGGCGGGACGAGTTACAATGAGCAGTTCTTC.

V usage is TRBV10-3 and J usage is TRBJ2-3, with 9 bases that match TRBD1. The CDR3 extends over 24 amino acids. CDR1 and CDR2 from the germline V gene are ENHRY and SYGVKD. The junction had 30 bases not matched to a gene; V was cut back by 4 bases and J by 1 base. CDR3 amino acids: CAISGTGTGPILPSGLGGTDTQYF. The CDR3 bases are TGTGCCATCAGTGGAACCGGGACAGGGCCGATCCTACCCAGCGGGCTAGGAGGCACAGATACGCAGTATTTT.

The genes are TRBV28 and TRBJ2-2, with unresolved D. CDR3 length equals 16 residues. The germline V and J ends were trimmed by 4 bases and 4 bases, with 16 bases remaining between them. Per germline, CDR1 MDHEN and CDR2 SYDVKM. CDR3 nucleotides: TGTGCCAGCAGTTCCCTTGCCACCTCGGGCACCGGGGAGCTGTTTTTT. Translating gives CASSSLATSGTGELFF. Looking up the rest from reference TRBV28 and TRBJ2-2 gives the full variable domain: DVKVTQSSRYLVKRTGEKVFLECVQDMDHENMFWYRQDPGLGLRLIYFSYDVKMKEKGDIPEGYSVSREKKERFSLILESASTNQTSMYLCASSSLATSGTGELFFGEGSRLTVL.

In this sample, this clone turned up a few times. The CDR3 reads CASRTESYEQYF. In DNA, the CDR3 is TGTGCCAGCCGTACAGAGTCCTACGAGCAGTACTTC. This sequence joins TRBV6-5 and TRBJ2-7; D call uncertain. The ends were cut back, 8 bases at V and 1 base at J, with 9 bases in the middle. This CDR3 region has 12 residues. Germline V gene data show CDR1 as MNHEY and CDR2 as SVGAGI.

The gene calls are TRBV13 and TRBJ1-2; 9 bases match TRBD1. CDR1 and CDR2 (germline): PRHDT, FYEKMQ (reference sequence). CDR3 length: 13 residues. Trimming cost V 5 bases and J 8 bases; bases outside gene matches: 6. The CDR3 reads CASSQGDRVGYTF. CDR3 sequence (DNA): TGTGCCAGCAGCCAAGGGGACAGGGTGGGCTACACCTTC.

The genes are TRBV28 and TRBJ1-2, with TRBD1 as a possible D gene (5 bases). CDR1 and CDR2 from the germline V gene are MDHEN and SYDVKM. Trimming removed 8 bases from V and 3 bases from J, with 19 bases in between. The CDR3 covers 15 residues. CDR3 loop: CASAGGVGPYYGYTF. In DNA, the CDR3 is TGTGCCAGCGCCGGGGGTGTGGGCCCTTACTATGGCTACACCTTC.

This chain connects TRBV19 to TRBJ1-5; the D gene is possibly TRBD1 (5 bases). The CDR3 runs 16 residues. CDR1 is LNHDA, CDR2 SQIVND, per germline (reference sequence). V was shortened by 2 bases and J by 4 bases, with 15 bases between the two germline ends. In DNA, the CDR3 is TGTGCCAGTAGTATAACTCTCCGCAGGGCAAATCAGCCCCAGCATTTT. Translating it yields CASSITLRRANQPQHF.

This clone was observed a handful of times. V usage is TRBV7-9 and J usage is TRBJ1-6; the match to TRBD1 covers 7 bases. Germline CDR1 and CDR2: SEHNR and FQNEAQ (reference sequence). After removal of 5 bases from V and 12 bases from J, the junction contained 4 bases not matched to a gene. The CDR3 spans 12 residues. The CDR3 coding sequence is TGTGCCAGCAGCCCGCACAGGGGACCCCTCCACTTT. Translated: CASSPHRGPLHF. Supplemented by reference TRBV7-9 and TRBJ1-6, the full variable domain reads DTGVSQNPRHKITKRGQNVTFRCDPISEHNRLYWYRQTLGQGPEFLTYFQNEAQLEKSRLLSDRFSAERPKGSFSTLEIQRTEQGDSAMYLCASSPHRGPLHFGNGTRLTVT.

The chain is built from TRBV6-1 and TRBJ2-5; 7 bases match TRBD2. Germline assignment: CDR1 MNHNS and CDR2 SASEGT. V shed 5 bases and J 0 bases; nucleotides not matched to a gene: 6. This CDR3 has 15 amino acids. DNA of the CDR3: TGTGCCAGCAGTCCTCTCGGGGGGTACCAAGAGACCCAGTACTTC. Protein sequence: CASSPLGGYQETQYF.